One sample yielded the 27 T cell receptor beta chains listed below, sequenced in a study of beta chain features in type 1 diabetes. The study reverse transcribed the entire isolated RNA, so it sequenced expressed TCRB transcripts. Using immunoSEQ multiplex PCR, the repertoire was profiled, and TCRdb retains in-frame clones only, with some absent. The sample contains around 500,000 clones, about 32% of which appear only once. The specimen sequenced was naive CD4+ T cells from blood. These receptors were taken from a man younger than 35 in good health.

This rearrangement joins TRBV11-2 to TRBJ2-7; tentatively, D is TRBD2 (5 bases). Germline assignment: CDR1 SGHAT and CDR2 FQNNGV. The V and J ends lost 2 bases and 2 bases respectively, with 10 bases between them. The CDR3 runs 14 residues. In DNA, the CDR3 is TGTGCCAGCAGCTTACTCGGGGATGCCTACGAGCAGTACTTC. It codes for CASSLLGDAYEQYF.

V and J are TRBV7-2 and TRBJ2-7; 13 nucleotides agree with TRBD2. CDR1 is SGHTA and CDR2 is FQGNSA in the germline V gene. The CDR3 is made up of 12 amino acids. DNA of the CDR3: TGTGCTACTAGCGGGAGGGCCGGCGAGCAGTACTTC. Translation gives CATSGRAGEQYF.

In this sample, this clone turned up a few times. This CDR3 reads CASSQDNYAGREQFF. DNA of the CDR3: TGCGCCAGCAGCCAAGACAACTACGCGGGACGCGAGCAGTTCTTC. V gene TRBV4-3 combines with J gene TRBJ2-1, with D possibly matching TRBD2 (6 bases). V dropped 0 bases and J dropped 10 bases, with 16 bases sitting between them. The CDR3 runs to 15 residues. Germline-derived CDR1 and CDR2 are LGHNA and YSLEER.

With regard to this clone: The sample has other DNA sequences that encode this CDR3 too. The chain is built from TRBV18 and TRBJ2-5; no reliable D call. The CDR3 sequence is 13 residues long. The V gene lost 0 bases and the J gene lost 5 bases, with 7 bases spanning the gap. Germline V gene lookup returns CDR1 KGHSH and CDR2 LQKENI. CDR3 loop: CASSPPGWETQYF. CDR3 nucleotides: TGTGCCAGCTCACCACCGGGTTGGGAGACCCAGTACTTC.

The chain employs TRBV29-1 and TRBJ1-3; D unresolved. This CDR3 is built from 12 residues. Deletions cut 7 bases from V and 0 bases from J, with 7 bases between. CDR1 and CDR2 from the germline V gene are SQVTM and ANQGSEA. CDR3 in DNA: TGCAGCGACCATTACTCTGGAAACACCATATATTTT. Translating gives CSDHYSGNTIYF.

In its sample, this clone was seen a few times. The CDR3 region is CSVDRGRGTGELFF. In nucleotides, the CDR3 is TGCAGCGTTGATAGGGGCCGTGGCACCGGGGAGCTGTTTTTT. The chain links TRBV29-1 to TRBJ2-2, with a weak D call TRBD1 (5 bases). In germline, CDR1 is SQVTM, CDR2 ANQGSEA. This CDR3 contains 14 residues. Trimming pared 3 bases from V and 4 bases from J, leaving 12 bases between.

In DNA, the CDR3 is TGTGCCAGCAGTTTATCTAGCGGGGGCGCCGGGGATACGCAGTATTTT. Protein: CASSLSSGGAGDTQYF. The chain joins TRBV28 to TRBJ2-3; 10 bases fit TRBD2. The CDR3 has 16 amino acids. V lost 1 base, J lost 6 bases, and 7 bases stayed unmatched. Looked up from germline, CDR1 is MDHEN and CDR2 is SYDVKM.

This clone has a handful of counts. The chain joins TRBV7-2 to TRBJ2-1, with D possibly being TRBD1 or TRBD2 (6 bases each). Germline lookup yields CDR1 SGHTA and CDR2 FQGNSA. CDR3 length: 15 residues. Trimming took off 3 bases at V and 6 bases at J, with 15 bases between the two ends. CDR3 loop: CASSFQGRMGNEQFF. Written as DNA, the CDR3 is TGTGCCAGCAGCTTCCAGGGGAGGATGGGCAATGAGCAGTTCTTC.

As for this clone: At one end, the junction sequence differs from germline, possibly due to a read error. V gene TRBV10-3 combines with J gene TRBJ2-1; TRBD1 agrees at 8 bases. CDR3 length: 15 amino acids. Germline assignment: CDR1 ENHRY and CDR2 SYGVKD. CDR3 in amino acids: CATRTGPFSDNEQFF. DNA of the CDR3: TGTGCCACCAGGACAGGGCCCTTCTCCGACAATGAGCAGTTCTTC.

The table lists this clone with a few counts. The chain couples TRBV9 to TRBJ2-5, with D unclear. The germline V gene encodes CDR1 SGDLS and CDR2 YYNGEE. The CDR3 is 13 residues long. V was clipped by 0 bases and J by 5 bases, with 8 bases between them. The CDR3 here is CASSVGVRETQYF. The CDR3 region has the DNA TGTGCCAGCAGCGTAGGGGTTCGGGAGACCCAGTACTTC.

This clone was counted between two and nine times. The J gene is TRBJ1-2, the V gene TRBV2, with 7 bases fitting TRBD1. Germline CDR1 SNHLY, CDR2 FYNNEI. The V and J ends lost 5 bases and 4 bases, in that order; junction bases with no gene match: 4. The CDR3 extends over 13 amino acids. The CDR3 DNA sequence: TGTGCCAGCAGTACCCGACAGGGCTATGGCTACACCTTC. Its translation is CASSTRQGYGYTF.

This rearrangement joins TRBV18 to TRBJ1-2; 9 bases match TRBD1. Germline lookup yields CDR1 KGHSH and CDR2 LQKENI. This CDR3 spans 16 amino acids. Unmatched junction bases numbered 9, after V lost 3 bases and J lost 4 bases. The CDR3: CASSPYSEGQGYGYTF. CDR3 nucleotides: TGTGCCAGCTCACCCTACAGCGAGGGACAGGGCTATGGCTACACCTTC.

The chain combines TRBV6-6 with TRBJ1-1; D may be TRBD1 (5 bases). The CDR3 sequence is 14 residues long. V was shortened by 2 bases and J by 5 bases, with 12 bases between the two germline ends. Germline values: CDR1 MNHNY, CDR2 SVGAGI (reference sequence). For the CDR3, the DNA is TGTGCCAGCAGTTACGGACAAGGCGGAACTGAAGCTTTCTTT. This encodes CASSYGQGGTEAFF.

The V gene is TRBV2, the J gene TRBJ2-2, with 10 bases lining up with TRBD1. V lost 6 bases to trimming and J lost 7 bases; unmatched junction nucleotides: 8. Germline V gene data show CDR1 as SNHLY and CDR2 as FYNNEI. The CDR3 contains 15 residues. Here the CDR3 DNA reads TGTGCCAGCAGGGCCGGGACAGGGGCTGTCGGGGAGCTGTTTTTT. Its translation is CASRAGTGAVGELFF.

This chain uses TRBV10-3 with TRBJ2-3; the D gene is possibly TRBD1 (5 bases). The CDR3 sequence is 13 residues long. Germline assignment: CDR1 ENHRY and CDR2 SYGVKD. The V and J ends lost 11 bases and 5 bases respectively, with 17 bases between them. DNA of the CDR3: TGTGCCCTCGGGTGGGGCGCGAGAGATACGCAGTATTTT. Translation gives CALGWGARDTQYF.

This clone was recorded a few times. The gene calls are TRBV7-2 and TRBJ2-3; D gene unclear. CDR3 size: 16 residues. V lost 1 base to trimming and J lost 2 bases, with 13 bases between them. Germline V CDR1 and CDR2: SGHTA, FQGNSA. CDR3 protein: CASSLVAANPTDTQYF. CDR3 nucleotides: TGTGCCAGCAGCTTAGTTGCTGCCAACCCCACAGATACGCAGTATTTT.

Worth noting for this clone: The sample has other DNA sequences that encode this CDR3 too. J is TRBJ2-3 and V is TRBV30; D is unresolved. The V gene lost 0 bases and the J gene lost 2 bases, with 0 bases spanning the gap. Germline CDR1 and CDR2: GTSNPN and SVGIG (reference sequence). This CDR3 region has 11 residues. CDR3 sequence (DNA): TGTGCCTGGAGTGTCACAGATACGCAGTATTTT. This codes for CAWSVTDTQYF.

CDR3 nucleotide sequence: TGTGCCAGCAGCTTAGCGGGAGAGGGAGGGACTGAAGCTTTCTTT. Encoded protein: CASSLAGEGGTEAFF. V is TRBV7-9 and J is TRBJ1-1; D uncertain. From germline, CDR1 is SEHNR and CDR2 FQNEAQ (reference sequence). The CDR3 is made up of 15 amino acids. V dropped 0 bases and J dropped 5 bases, with 13 bases sitting between them. The variable domain in full, with the rest retrieved from reference TRBV7-9 and TRBJ1-1, is DTGVSQNPRHKITKRGQNVTFRCDPISEHNRLYWYRQTLGQGPEFLTYFQNEAQLEKSRLLSDRFSAERPKGSFSTLEIQRTEQGDSAMYLCASSLAGEGGTEAFFGQGTRLTVV.

The V gene is TRBV28, the J gene TRBJ2-7, with TRBD2 matching 9 bases. The CDR3 covers 15 residues. Germline V gives CDR1 MDHEN, CDR2 SYDVKM. After removal of 5 bases from V and 5 bases from J, the junction contained 10 bases not matched to a gene. The DNA for the CDR3 is TGTGCCAGCAGTCCCGTTCCTAGCGGGATTGACGAGCAGTACTTC. This encodes CASSPVPSGIDEQYF.

This clone was observed a handful of times. Additional DNA sequences in this sample encode the identical CDR3. The chain has TRBV29-1 and TRBJ2-5; maybe TRBD1 (5 bases). The CDR3 runs 12 residues. V was pared by 5 bases and J by 1 base, with 8 bases between. Looked up from germline, CDR1 is SQVTM and CDR2 is ANQGSEA. The DNA for the CDR3 is TGCAGCGTTCTGGGGCTCCAAGAGACCCAGTACTTC. This codes for CSVLGLQETQYF.

The gene calls are TRBV10-3 and TRBJ2-1; D is unclear. V lost 0 bases and J lost 7, with 13 bases in between. CDR1 and CDR2 from the germline V gene are ENHRY and SYGVKD. The CDR3 contains 15 residues. The CDR3 region has the DNA TGTGCCATCAGTGAGTCGACCCGGCTAGGGAATGAGCAGTTCTTC. This gives the protein CAISESTRLGNEQFF.

This clone was counted only a few times. At the DNA level, this CDR3 is encoded by other sequences in the same sample as well. This chain joins TRBV29-1 and TRBJ2-5; no clear D gene. V was clipped by 4 bases and J by 2 bases, with 8 bases between them. Germline CDR1 is SQVTM and CDR2 is ANQGSEA. The CDR3 is 12 amino acids. CDR3 nucleotide sequence: TGCAGCGTTGTCGGCATACAAGAGACCCAGTACTTC. It translates to CSVVGIQETQYF.

This chain uses TRBV11-2 with TRBJ2-4, with a tentative D call TRBD1 (6 bases). The V end was cut by 3 bases, the J end by 12 bases, with 12 bases between. Germline values: CDR1 SGHAT, CDR2 FQNNGV. The CDR3 is made up of 12 amino acids. CDR3 coding DNA: TGTGCCAGCAGCTTTGACGGACAGACTCAGTACTTC. This translates into CASSFDGQTQYF.

The chain has TRBV28 and TRBJ2-4; TRBD1 might be the D (7 bases). The CDR3 length is 14 residues. Germline CDR1 and CDR2: MDHEN and SYDVKM. V gave up 6 bases and J gave up 4 bases, with 13 bases separating them. CDR3 amino acids: CASRPRGEKNIQYF. The CDR3 bases are TGTGCCAGCAGACCCAGGGGGGAGAAAAACATTCAGTACTTC. Full variable domain (missing parts from reference TRBV28 and TRBJ2-4): DVKVTQSSRYLVKRTGEKVFLECVQDMDHENMFWYRQDPGLGLRLIYFSYDVKMKEKGDIPEGYSVSREKKERFSLILESASTNQTSMYLCASRPRGEKNIQYFGAGTRLSVL.

The gene calls are TRBV30 and TRBJ2-7; 12 bases map to TRBD2. After removal of 2 bases from V and 4 bases from J, the junction contained 3 bases not matched to a gene. CDR1 is GTSNPN, CDR2 SVGIG, per germline (reference sequence). The CDR3 has 14 amino acids. The CDR3 DNA is TGTGCCTGGAGTTTACTAGCGGGAGGATACGAGCAGTACTTC. Translated: CAWSLLAGGYEQYF.

The rearrangement uses TRBV7-9 and TRBJ2-7, with no clear D. This CDR3 is 14 amino acids long. Looked up from germline, CDR1 is SEHNR and CDR2 is FQNEAQ (reference sequence). Trimming stripped 8 bases from V and 4 bases from J, with 18 bases between. The CDR3 spells CASAPSGRLYEQYF. Here the CDR3 DNA reads TGTGCCAGCGCCCCCTCCGGACGGCTTTACGAGCAGTACTTC.

The J gene is TRBJ2-1, the V gene TRBV9; D may correspond to TRBD1 or TRBD2 (6 bases each). This CDR3 contains 16 residues. The germline V gene has CDR1 SGDLS and CDR2 YYNGEE. The V end was cut by 3 bases, the J end by 4 bases, with 17 bases between. The CDR3: CASSATGAATYNEQFF. In DNA, the CDR3 is TGTGCCAGCAGCGCGACGGGGGCGGCGACTTACAATGAGCAGTTCTTC.